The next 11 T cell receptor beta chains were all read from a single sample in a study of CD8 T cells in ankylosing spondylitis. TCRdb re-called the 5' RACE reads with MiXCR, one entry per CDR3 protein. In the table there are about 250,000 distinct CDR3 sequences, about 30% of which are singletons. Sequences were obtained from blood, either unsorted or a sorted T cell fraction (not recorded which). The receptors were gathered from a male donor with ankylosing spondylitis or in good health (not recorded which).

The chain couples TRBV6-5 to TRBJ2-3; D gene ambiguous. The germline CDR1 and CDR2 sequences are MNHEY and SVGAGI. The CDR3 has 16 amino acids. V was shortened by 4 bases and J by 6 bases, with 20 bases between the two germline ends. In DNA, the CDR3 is TGTGCCAGCAGTTCGGTACTAACCCGAGTGTCGGATACGCAGTATTTT. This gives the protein CASSSVLTRVSDTQYF.

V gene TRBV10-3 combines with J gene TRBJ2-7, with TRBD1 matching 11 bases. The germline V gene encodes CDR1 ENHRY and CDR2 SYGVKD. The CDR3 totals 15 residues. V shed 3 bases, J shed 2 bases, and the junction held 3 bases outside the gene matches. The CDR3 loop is CAISEGQGAPYEQYF. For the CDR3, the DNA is TGTGCCATCAGTGAAGGACAGGGGGCTCCCTACGAGCAGTACTTC.

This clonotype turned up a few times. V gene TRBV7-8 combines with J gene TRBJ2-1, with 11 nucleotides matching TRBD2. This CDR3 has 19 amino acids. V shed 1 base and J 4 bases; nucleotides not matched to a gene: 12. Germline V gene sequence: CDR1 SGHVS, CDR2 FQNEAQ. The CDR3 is CASSLGTHLAGGLYNEQFF. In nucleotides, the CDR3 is TGTGCCAGCAGCTTAGGGACCCACCTAGCGGGGGGACTGTACAATGAGCAGTTCTTC.

For the CDR3, the DNA is TGTGCCAGCAGTTTAGCGCTAAGCAGGGGGGAGACCCAGTACTTC. Translation: CASSLALSRGETQYF. This chain links TRBV12-3 or TRBV12-4 with TRBJ2-5; TRBD1 matches 7 bases. The CDR3 is 15 residues long. V lost 0 bases to trimming and J lost 5 bases; unmatched junction nucleotides: 6.

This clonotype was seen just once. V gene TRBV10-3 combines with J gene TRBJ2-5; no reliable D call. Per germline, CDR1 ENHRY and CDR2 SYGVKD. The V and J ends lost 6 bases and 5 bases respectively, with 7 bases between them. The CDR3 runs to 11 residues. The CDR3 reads CAIRAGETQYF. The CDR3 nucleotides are TGTGCCATCAGGGCTGGGGAGACCCAGTACTTC.

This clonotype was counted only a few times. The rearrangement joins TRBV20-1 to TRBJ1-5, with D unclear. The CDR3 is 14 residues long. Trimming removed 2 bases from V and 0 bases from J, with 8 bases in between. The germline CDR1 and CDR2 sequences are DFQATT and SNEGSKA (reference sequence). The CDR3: CSARSGISNQPQHF. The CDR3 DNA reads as TGCAGTGCTAGAAGCGGGATTAGCAATCAGCCCCAGCATTTT.

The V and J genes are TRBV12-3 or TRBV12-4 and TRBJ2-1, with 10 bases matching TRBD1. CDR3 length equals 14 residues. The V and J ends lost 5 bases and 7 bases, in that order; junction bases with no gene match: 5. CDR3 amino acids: CASSRGQGVNEQFF. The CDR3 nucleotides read TGTGCCAGCAGTCGAGGACAGGGGGTGAATGAGCAGTTCTTC.

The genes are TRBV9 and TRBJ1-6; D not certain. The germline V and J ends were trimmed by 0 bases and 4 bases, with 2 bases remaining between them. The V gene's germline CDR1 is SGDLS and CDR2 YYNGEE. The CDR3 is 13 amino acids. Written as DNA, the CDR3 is TGTGCCAGCAGCGTAGGTTATAATTCACCCCTCCACTTT. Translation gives CASSVGYNSPLHF.

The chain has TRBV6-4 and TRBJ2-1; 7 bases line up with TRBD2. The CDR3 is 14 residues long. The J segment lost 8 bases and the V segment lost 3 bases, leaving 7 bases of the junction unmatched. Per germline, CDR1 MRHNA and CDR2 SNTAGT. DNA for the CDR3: TGTGCCAGCAGTGAAACCGGGGGGACGGATGAGCAGTTCTTC. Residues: CASSETGGTDEQFF.

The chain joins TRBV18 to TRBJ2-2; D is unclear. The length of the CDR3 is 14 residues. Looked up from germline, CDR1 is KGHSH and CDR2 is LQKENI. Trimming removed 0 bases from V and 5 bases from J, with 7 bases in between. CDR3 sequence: CASSPPAATGELFF. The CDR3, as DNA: TGTGCCAGCTCACCACCGGCGGCAACCGGGGAGCTGTTTTTT. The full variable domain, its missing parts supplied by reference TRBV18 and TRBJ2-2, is NAGVMQNPRHLVRRRGQEARLRCSPMKGHSHVYWYRQLPEEGLKFMVYLQKENIIDESGMPKERFSAEFPKEGPSILRIQQVVRGDSAAYFCASSPPAATGELFFGEGSRLTVL.

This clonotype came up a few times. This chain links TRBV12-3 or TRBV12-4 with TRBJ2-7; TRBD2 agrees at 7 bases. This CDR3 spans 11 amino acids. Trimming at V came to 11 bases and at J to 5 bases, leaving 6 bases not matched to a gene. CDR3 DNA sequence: TGTGCCCAGCGGGGTCCCAACGAGCAGTACTTC. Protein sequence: CAQRGPNEQYF.